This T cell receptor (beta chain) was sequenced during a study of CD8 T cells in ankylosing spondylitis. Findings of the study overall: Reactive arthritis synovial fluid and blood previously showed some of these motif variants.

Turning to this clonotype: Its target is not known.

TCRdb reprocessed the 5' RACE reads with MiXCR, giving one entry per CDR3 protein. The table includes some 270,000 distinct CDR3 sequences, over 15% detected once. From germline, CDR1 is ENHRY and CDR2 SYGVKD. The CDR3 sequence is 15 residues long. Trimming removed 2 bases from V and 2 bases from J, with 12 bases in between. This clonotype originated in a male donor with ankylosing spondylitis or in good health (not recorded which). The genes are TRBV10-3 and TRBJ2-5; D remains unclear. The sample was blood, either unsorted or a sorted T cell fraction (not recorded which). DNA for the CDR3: TGTGCCATCAGTGAGACTGGCGCAGAGCAAGAGACCCAGTACTTC. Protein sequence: CAISETGAEQETQYF.